Listed below are T cell receptor beta chains from one sample, sequenced in a study of T cell responses to AZD1222 COVID-19 vaccine. Measured with immunoSEQ multiplex PCR; TCRdb has only the in-frame clones, and not every one. Among under 200,000 clones listed, 94% were seen once. This specimen consisted of peripheral blood, obtained on day 0 of AZD1222 vaccination. These TCRs come from an adult in good health. Both conserved end residues are part of each CDR3. Fields, in order: J gene, clone size, V gene, D gene, CDR3 protein, CDR3 DNA. A D gene is named only where the DNA matches it firmly. Expanded clones get a size class; other rows say once, few or many, or leave the size out.

j_gene: TRBJ2-7; abundance: -; v_gene: TRBV27; d_gene: -; CDR3aa: CASSFHSSGTAYYEQYF; CDR3nt: TGTGCCAGCAGTTTCCACTCCTCCGGGACTGCTTACTACGAGCAGTACTTC
j_gene: TRBJ1-2; abundance: once; v_gene: TRBV19; d_gene: TRBD1; CDR3aa: CASSIGGQGTNGYTF; CDR3nt: TGTGCCAGTAGTATAGGGGGACAGGGAACCAATGGCTACACCTTC
j_gene: TRBJ1-5; abundance: -; v_gene: TRBV5-5; d_gene: -; CDR3aa: CASSLKAGNNQPQHF; CDR3nt: TGTGCCAGCAGCTTGAAGGCAGGGAACAATCAGCCCCAGCATTTT
j_gene: TRBJ2-7; abundance: -; v_gene: TRBV19; d_gene: -; CDR3aa: CASSSAGSHTYEQYF; CDR3nt: TGTGCCAGTAGTTCGGCCGGAAGCCACACCTACGAGCAGTACTTC
j_gene: TRBJ1-3; abundance: -; v_gene: TRBV29-1; d_gene: -; CDR3aa: CSGGLDGNTIYF; CDR3nt: TGCAGCGGGGGACTCGATGGAAACACCATATATTTT
j_gene: TRBJ2-7; abundance: -; v_gene: TRBV6-5; d_gene: TRBD1; CDR3aa: CAAKRRTGVYEQYF; CDR3nt: TGTGCCGCAAAGAGGAGGACAGGAGTATACGAGCAGTACTTC
j_gene: TRBJ1-4; abundance: -; v_gene: TRBV7-9; d_gene: -; CDR3aa: CASSFPSTNEKLFF; CDR3nt: TGTGCCAGCAGCTTCCCCAGCACAAATGAAAAACTGTTTTTT
j_gene: TRBJ1-2; abundance: -; v_gene: TRBV7-8; d_gene: -; CDR3aa: CASSSDGESSYGYTF; CDR3nt: TGTGCCAGCAGCTCCGACGGTGAAAGTAGCTATGGCTACACCTTC
j_gene: TRBJ1-6; abundance: -; v_gene: TRBV3-1/TRBV3-2; d_gene: -; CDR3aa: CASSLHRAQSPLHF; CDR3nt: TGTGCCAGCAGCCTTCACAGGGCTCAATCACCCCTCCACTTT
j_gene: TRBJ2-1; abundance: -; v_gene: TRBV9; d_gene: TRBD2; CDR3aa: CASSAAGGPDNEQFF; CDR3nt: TGTGCCAGCAGCGCAGCGGGAGGGCCCGACAATGAGCAGTTCTTC
j_gene: TRBJ2-3; abundance: -; v_gene: TRBV28; d_gene: -; CDR3aa: CASSPPAGATDTQYF; CDR3nt: TGTGCCAGCAGTCCGCCTGCCGGTGCCACAGATACGCAGTATTTT
j_gene: TRBJ2-7; abundance: -; v_gene: TRBV27; d_gene: -; CDR3aa: CASSLLGADEQYF; CDR3nt: TGTGCCAGCAGTTTACTGGGGGCCGATGAGCAGTACTTC
j_gene: TRBJ2-3; abundance: -; v_gene: TRBV2; d_gene: TRBD2; CDR3aa: CASSVGGNFGDTQYF; CDR3nt: TGTGCCAGCAGTGTCGGGGGGAACTTTGGGGATACGCAGTATTTT
j_gene: TRBJ1-1; abundance: -; v_gene: TRBV9; d_gene: -; CDR3aa: CASSAGGDPLNTEAFF; CDR3nt: TGTGCCAGCAGCGCGGGAGGCGACCCGTTGAACACTGAAGCTTTCTTT
j_gene: TRBJ2-7; abundance: -; v_gene: TRBV6-4; d_gene: -; CDR3aa: CASLENKHEQYF; CDR3nt: TGTGCCAGCCTAGAGAATAAACACGAGCAGTACTTC
j_gene: TRBJ2-3; abundance: -; v_gene: TRBV29-1; d_gene: -; CDR3aa: CSVVGYTQYF; CDR3nt: TGCAGCGTTGTTGGCTATACGCAGTATTTT
j_gene: TRBJ1-6; abundance: -; v_gene: TRBV9; d_gene: -; CDR3aa: CASSELWGGGSPLHF; CDR3nt: TGTGCCAGCAGCGAGCTTTGGGGCGGGGGGTCACCCCTCCACTTT
j_gene: TRBJ1-1; abundance: -; v_gene: TRBV3-1/TRBV3-2; d_gene: TRBD1; CDR3aa: CASSQGQGAVEAFF; CDR3nt: TGTGCCAGCAGCCAGGGACAGGGTGCCGTTGAAGCTTTCTTT
j_gene: TRBJ1-1; abundance: -; v_gene: TRBV18; d_gene: -; CDR3aa: CASSDWGTEAFF; CDR3nt: TGTGCCAGTTCCGATTGGGGGACTGAAGCTTTCTTT
j_gene: TRBJ2-3; abundance: -; v_gene: TRBV12-3/TRBV12-4; d_gene: -; CDR3aa: CASSSRTIVPYF; CDR3nt: TGTGCCAGCAGTTCCCGGACTATCGTTCCGTATTTT
j_gene: TRBJ1-2; abundance: -; v_gene: TRBV9; d_gene: TRBD1; CDR3aa: CASSVYSGQLVYGYTF; CDR3nt: TGTGCCAGCAGCGTATATTCGGGACAGTTAGTCTATGGCTACACCTTC
j_gene: TRBJ2-1; abundance: -; v_gene: TRBV11-1; d_gene: -; CDR3aa: CASSGEGSYNEQFF; CDR3nt: TGTGCCAGCTCAGGAGAGGGCTCCTACAATGAGCAGTTCTTC
j_gene: TRBJ2-1; abundance: once; v_gene: TRBV5-4; d_gene: -; CDR3aa: CASSLGDLNYNEQFF; CDR3nt: TGTGCCAGCAGCTTGGGAGACTTGAACTACAATGAGCAGTTCTTC
j_gene: TRBJ1-3; abundance: -; v_gene: TRBV7-9; d_gene: TRBD1; CDR3aa: CASSQGQGLSGNTIYF; CDR3nt: TGTGCCAGCAGTCAAGGACAGGGCCTCTCTGGAAACACCATATATTTT
j_gene: TRBJ1-3; abundance: -; v_gene: TRBV19; d_gene: -; CDR3aa: CASSIDSRGSGNTIYF; CDR3nt: TGTGCCAGTAGTATCGACTCACGGGGCTCTGGAAACACCATATATTTT
j_gene: TRBJ2-1; abundance: -; v_gene: TRBV7-6; d_gene: -; CDR3aa: CASSLANEQFF; CDR3nt: TGTGCCAGCAGCTTAGCCAATGAGCAGTTCTTC
j_gene: TRBJ2-3; abundance: -; v_gene: TRBV6-5; d_gene: -; CDR3aa: CASRGFASTDTQYF; CDR3nt: TGTGCCAGCAGGGGATTCGCTAGCACAGATACGCAGTATTTT
j_gene: TRBJ1-5; abundance: -; v_gene: TRBV2; d_gene: TRBD1; CDR3aa: CASSEAGSRGTGGVQPQHF; CDR3nt: TGTGCCAGCAGTGAAGCCGGGTCTCGGGGGACAGGGGGCGTACAGCCCCAGCATTTT